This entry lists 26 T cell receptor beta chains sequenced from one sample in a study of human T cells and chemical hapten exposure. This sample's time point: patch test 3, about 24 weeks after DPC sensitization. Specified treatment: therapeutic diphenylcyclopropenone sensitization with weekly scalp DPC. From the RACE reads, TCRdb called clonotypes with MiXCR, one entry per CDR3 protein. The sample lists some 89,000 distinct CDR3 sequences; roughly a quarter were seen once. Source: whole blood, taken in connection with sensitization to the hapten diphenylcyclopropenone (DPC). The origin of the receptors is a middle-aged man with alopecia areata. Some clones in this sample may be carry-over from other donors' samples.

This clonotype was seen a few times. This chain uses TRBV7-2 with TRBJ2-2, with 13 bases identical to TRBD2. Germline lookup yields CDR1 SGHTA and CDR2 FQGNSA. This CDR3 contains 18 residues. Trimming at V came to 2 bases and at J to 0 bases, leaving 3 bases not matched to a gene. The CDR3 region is CASSLRGLAGTNTGELFF. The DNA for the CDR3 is TGTGCCAGCAGCTTACGGGGACTAGCGGGAACGAACACCGGGGAGCTGTTTTTT.

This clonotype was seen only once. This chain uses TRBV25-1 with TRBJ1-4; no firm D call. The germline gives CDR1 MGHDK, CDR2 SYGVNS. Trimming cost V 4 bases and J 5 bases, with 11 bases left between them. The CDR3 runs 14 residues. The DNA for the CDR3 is TGTGCCAGCAGTGGACGGGTTAGAAATGAAAAACTGTTTTTT. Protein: CASSGRVRNEKLFF.

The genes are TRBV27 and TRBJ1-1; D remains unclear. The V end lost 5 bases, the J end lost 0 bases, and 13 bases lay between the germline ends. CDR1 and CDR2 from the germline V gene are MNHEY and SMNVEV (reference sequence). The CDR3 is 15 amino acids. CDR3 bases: TGTGCCAGCAGTCCCTTCACGGGAATGAACACTGAAGCTTTCTTT. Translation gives CASSPFTGMNTEAFF.

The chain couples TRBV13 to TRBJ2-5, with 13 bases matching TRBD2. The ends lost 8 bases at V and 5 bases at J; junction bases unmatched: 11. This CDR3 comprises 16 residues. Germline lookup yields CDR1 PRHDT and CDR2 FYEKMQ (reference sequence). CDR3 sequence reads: CASGRTSGRLGETQYF. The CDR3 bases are TGTGCCAGCGGAAGGACTAGCGGGAGACTCGGCGAGACCCAGTACTTC.

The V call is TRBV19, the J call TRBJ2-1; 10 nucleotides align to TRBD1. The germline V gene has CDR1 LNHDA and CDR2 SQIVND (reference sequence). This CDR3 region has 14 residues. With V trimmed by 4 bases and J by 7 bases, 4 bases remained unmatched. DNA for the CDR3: TGTGCCAGTAGTAGGGACAGGGGTGATAATGAGCAGTTCTTC. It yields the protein CASSRDRGDNEQFF.

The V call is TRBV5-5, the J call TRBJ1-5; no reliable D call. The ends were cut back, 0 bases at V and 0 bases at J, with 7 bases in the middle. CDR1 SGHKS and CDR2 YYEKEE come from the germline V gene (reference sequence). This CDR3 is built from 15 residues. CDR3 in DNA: TGTGCCAGCAGCTTGGCAGACTCTAGCAATCAGCCCCAGCATTTT. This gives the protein CASSLADSSNQPQHF.

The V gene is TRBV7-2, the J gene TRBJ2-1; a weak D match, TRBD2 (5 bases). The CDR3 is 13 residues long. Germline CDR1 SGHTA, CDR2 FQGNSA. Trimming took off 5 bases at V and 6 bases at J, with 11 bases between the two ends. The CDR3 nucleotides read TGTGCCAGCAGCCCGGTTCGGGGCAATGAGCAGTTCTTC. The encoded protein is CASSPVRGNEQFF.

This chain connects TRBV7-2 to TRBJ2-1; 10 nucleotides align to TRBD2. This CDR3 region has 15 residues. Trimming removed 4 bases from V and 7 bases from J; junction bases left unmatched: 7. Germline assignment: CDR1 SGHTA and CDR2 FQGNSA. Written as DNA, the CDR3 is TGTGCCAGCAGCTATCCCAGCGGGAGGGGTAATGAGCAGTTCTTC. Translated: CASSYPSGRGNEQFF.

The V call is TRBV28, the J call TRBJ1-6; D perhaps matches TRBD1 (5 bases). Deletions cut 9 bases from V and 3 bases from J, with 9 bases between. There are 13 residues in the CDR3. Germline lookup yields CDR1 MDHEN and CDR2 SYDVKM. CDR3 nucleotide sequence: TGTGCCAGTGTGACAGACTATAATTCACCCCTCCACTTT. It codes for CASVTDYNSPLHF.

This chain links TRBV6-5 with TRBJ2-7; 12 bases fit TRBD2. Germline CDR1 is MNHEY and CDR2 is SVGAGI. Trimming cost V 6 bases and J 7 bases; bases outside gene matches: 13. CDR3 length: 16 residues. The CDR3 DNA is TGTGCCAGCAGGCTCACCGGGACTAGCGGGTCTCTTGAGCAGTACTTC. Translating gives CASRLTGTSGSLEQYF.

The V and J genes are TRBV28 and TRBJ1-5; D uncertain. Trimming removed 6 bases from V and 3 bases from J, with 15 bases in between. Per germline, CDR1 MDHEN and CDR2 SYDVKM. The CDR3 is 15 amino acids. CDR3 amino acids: CASRSDGLDNQPQHF. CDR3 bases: TGTGCCAGCAGAAGTGACGGATTGGACAATCAGCCCCAGCATTTT.

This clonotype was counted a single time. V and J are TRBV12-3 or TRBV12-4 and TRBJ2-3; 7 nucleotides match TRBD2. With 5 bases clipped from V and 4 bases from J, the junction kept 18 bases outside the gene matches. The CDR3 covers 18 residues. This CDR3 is CASSLSPRLAEWSDTQYF. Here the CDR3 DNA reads TGTGCCAGCAGTCTAAGCCCTCGGCTAGCGGAGTGGTCAGATACGCAGTATTTT.

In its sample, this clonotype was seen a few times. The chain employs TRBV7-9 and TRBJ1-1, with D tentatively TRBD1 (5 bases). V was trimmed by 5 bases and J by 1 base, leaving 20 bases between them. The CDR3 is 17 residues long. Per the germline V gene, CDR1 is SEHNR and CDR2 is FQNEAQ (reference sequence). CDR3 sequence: CASSPRAEVNTNTEAFF. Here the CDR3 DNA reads TGTGCCAGCAGCCCCAGGGCAGAGGTGAATACGAACACTGAAGCTTTCTTT.

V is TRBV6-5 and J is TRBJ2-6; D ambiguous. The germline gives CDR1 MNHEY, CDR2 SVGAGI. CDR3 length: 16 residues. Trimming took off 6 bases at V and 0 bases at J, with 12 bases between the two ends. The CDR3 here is CASSSDRISGANVLTF. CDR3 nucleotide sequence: TGTGCCAGCAGCTCGGATCGTATCTCTGGGGCCAACGTCCTGACTTTC.

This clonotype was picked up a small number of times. The CDR3 bases are TGCGCCAGCAGCCAAGATAAGAGGGGCAATGAGCAGTTCTTC. This codes for CASSQDKRGNEQFF. V and J are TRBV4-1 and TRBJ2-1; either TRBD1 or TRBD2 may fit D (5 bases each). Trimming took 0 bases from V and 6 from J, leaving 9 bases between them. This CDR3 has 14 residues. Germline V lookup: CDR1 MGHRA, CDR2 YSYEKL.

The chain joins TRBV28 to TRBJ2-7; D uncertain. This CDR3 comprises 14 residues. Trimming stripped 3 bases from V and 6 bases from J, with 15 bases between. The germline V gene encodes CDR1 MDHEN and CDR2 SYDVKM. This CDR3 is CASSFRPSSPEQYF. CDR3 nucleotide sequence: TGTGCCAGCAGTTTCCGGCCCTCGAGTCCCGAGCAGTACTTC.

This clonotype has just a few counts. CDR3 amino acids: CAISESVAANTGELFF. CDR3 nucleotide sequence: TGTGCCATCAGTGAGTCGGTAGCGGCTAACACCGGGGAGCTGTTTTTT. The rearrangement joins TRBV10-3 to TRBJ2-2; TRBD2 is a possible D gene (6 bases). CDR3 size: 16 residues. Germline lookup yields CDR1 ENHRY and CDR2 SYGVKD. V lost 0 bases and J lost 2, with 10 bases in between.

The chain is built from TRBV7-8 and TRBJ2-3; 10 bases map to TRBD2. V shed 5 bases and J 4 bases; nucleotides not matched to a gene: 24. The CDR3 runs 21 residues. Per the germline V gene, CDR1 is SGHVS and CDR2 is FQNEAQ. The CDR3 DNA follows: TGTGCCAGCAGCCCCCGCCCGGGGCTAGCGGGAGTGCTTGGAGGGTCAGATACGCAGTATTTT. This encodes CASSPRPGLAGVLGGSDTQYF.

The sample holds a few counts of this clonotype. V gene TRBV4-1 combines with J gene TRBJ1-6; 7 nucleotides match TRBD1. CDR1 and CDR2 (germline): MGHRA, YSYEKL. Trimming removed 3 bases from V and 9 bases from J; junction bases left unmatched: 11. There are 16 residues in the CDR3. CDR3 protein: CASSHELQGKSSPLHF. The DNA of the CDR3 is TGCGCCAGCAGCCACGAGCTACAGGGGAAAAGTTCACCCCTCCACTTT.

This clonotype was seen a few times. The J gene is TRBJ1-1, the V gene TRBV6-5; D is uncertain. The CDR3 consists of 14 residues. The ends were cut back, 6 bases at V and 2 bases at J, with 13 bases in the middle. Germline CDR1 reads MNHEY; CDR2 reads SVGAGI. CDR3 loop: CASSPGSFNTEAFF. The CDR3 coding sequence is TGTGCCAGCAGCCCCGGGTCTTTCAACACTGAAGCTTTCTTT.

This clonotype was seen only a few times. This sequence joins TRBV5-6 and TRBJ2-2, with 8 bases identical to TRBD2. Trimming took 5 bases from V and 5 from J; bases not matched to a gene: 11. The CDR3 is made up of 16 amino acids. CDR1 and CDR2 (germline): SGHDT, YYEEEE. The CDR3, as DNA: TGTGCCAGCAGATCCTTAGCGGGACGGCGGACCGGGGAGCTGTTTTTT. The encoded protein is CASRSLAGRRTGELFF.

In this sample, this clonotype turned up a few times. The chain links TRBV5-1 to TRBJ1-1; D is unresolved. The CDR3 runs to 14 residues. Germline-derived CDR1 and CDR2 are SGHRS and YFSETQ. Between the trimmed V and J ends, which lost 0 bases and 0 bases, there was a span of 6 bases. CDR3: CASSLVGMNTEAFF. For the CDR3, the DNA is TGCGCCAGCAGCTTGGTGGGGATGAACACTGAAGCTTTCTTT.

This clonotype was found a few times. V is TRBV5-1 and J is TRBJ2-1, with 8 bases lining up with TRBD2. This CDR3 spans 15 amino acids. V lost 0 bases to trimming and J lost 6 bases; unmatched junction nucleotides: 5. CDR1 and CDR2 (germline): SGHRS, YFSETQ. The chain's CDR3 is CASSLVAGWINEQFF. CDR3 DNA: TGCGCCAGCAGCTTGGTAGCGGGATGGATCAATGAGCAGTTCTTC.

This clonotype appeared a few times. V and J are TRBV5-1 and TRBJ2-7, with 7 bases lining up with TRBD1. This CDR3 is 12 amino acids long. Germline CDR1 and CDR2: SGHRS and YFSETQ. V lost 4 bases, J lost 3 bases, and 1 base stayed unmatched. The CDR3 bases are TGCGCCAGCAGCACAGGGGTCTACGAGCAGTACTTC. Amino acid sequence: CASSTGVYEQYF.

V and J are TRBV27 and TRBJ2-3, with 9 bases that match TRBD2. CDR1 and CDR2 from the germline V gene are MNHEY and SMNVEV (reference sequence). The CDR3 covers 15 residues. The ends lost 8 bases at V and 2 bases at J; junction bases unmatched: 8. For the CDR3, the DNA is TGTGCCAGCGGCATAGCGGGAGATTACACAGATACGCAGTATTTT. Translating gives CASGIAGDYTDTQYF.

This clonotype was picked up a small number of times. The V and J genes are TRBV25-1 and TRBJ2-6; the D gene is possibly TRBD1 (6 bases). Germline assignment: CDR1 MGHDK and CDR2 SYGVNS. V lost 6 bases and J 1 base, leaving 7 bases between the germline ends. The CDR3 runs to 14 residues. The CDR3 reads CASSTGSGANVLTF. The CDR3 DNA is TGTGCCAGCAGCACAGGGTCTGGGGCCAACGTCCTGACTTTC. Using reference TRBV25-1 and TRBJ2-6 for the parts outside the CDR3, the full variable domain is EADIYQTPRYLVIGTGKKITLECSQTMGHDKMYWYQQDPGMELHLIHYSYGVNSTEKGDLSSESTVSRIRTEHFPLTLESARPSHTSQYLCASSTGSGANVLTFGAGSRLTVL.